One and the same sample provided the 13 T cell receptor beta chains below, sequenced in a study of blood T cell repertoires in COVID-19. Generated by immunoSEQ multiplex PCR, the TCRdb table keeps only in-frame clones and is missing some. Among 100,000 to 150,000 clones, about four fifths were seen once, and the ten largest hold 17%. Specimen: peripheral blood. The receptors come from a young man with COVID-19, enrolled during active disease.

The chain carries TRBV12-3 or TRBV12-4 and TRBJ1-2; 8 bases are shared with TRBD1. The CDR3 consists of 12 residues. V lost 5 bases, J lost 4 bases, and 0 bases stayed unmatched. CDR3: CASSDRGYGYTF. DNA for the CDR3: TGTGCCAGCAGTGACAGGGGCTATGGCTACACCTTC.

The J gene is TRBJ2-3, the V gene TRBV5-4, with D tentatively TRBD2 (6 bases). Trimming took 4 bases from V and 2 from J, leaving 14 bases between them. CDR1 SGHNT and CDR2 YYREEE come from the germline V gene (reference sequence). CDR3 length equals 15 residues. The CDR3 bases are TGTGCCAGCAGCGACGGGACTGGGGACACAGATACGCAGTATTTT. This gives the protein CASSDGTGDTDTQYF.

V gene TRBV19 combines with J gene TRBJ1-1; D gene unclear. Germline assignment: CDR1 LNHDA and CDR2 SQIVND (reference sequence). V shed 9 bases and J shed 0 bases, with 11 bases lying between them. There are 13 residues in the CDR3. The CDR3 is CASAALLNTEAFF. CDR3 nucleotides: TGTGCCAGCGCGGCACTGCTGAACACTGAAGCTTTCTTT.

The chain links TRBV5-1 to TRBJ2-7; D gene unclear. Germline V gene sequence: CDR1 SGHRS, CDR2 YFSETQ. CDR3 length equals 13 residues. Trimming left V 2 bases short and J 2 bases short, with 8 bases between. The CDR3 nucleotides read TGCGCCAGCAGCTTAAGAGGCCCCTACGAGCAGTACTTC. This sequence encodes CASSLRGPYEQYF. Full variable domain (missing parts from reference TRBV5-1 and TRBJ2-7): KAGVTQTPRYLIKTRGQQVTLSCSPISGHRSVSWYQQTPGQGLQFLFEYFSETQRNKGNFPGRFSGRQFSNSRSEMNVSTLELGDSALYLCASSLRGPYEQYFGPGTRLTVT.

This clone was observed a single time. The CDR3 sequence is CASSSLGGQGLYEQYF. Here the CDR3 DNA reads TGTGCCAGCAGCTCGCTCGGTGGACAGGGACTCTACGAGCAGTACTTC. This sequence joins TRBV5-6 and TRBJ2-7; TRBD1 aligns across 8 bases. CDR1 is SGHDT and CDR2 is YYEEEE in the germline V gene. The CDR3 is 16 amino acids. V shed 3 bases, J shed 3 bases, and the junction held 11 bases outside the gene matches.

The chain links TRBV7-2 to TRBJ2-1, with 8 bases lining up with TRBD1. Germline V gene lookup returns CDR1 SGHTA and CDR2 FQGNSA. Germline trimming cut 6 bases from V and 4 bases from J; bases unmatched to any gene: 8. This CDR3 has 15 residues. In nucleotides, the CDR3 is TGTGCCAGCAGTCAAGACAGGGGCCCTTACAATGAGCAGTTCTTC. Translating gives CASSQDRGPYNEQFF.

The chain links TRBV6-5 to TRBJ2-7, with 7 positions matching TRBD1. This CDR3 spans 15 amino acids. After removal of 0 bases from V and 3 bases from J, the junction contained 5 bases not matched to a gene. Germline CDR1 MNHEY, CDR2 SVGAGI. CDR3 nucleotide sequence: TGTGCCAGCAGTTACTCGGACAGGACCTTCTACGAGCAGTACTTC. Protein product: CASSYSDRTFYEQYF.

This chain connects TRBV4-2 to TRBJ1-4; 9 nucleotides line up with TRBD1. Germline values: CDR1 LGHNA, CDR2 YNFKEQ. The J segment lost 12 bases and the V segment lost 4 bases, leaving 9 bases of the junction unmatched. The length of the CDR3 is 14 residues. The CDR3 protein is CASSLDPGQGELFF. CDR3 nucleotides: TGTGCCAGCAGCCTTGATCCGGGACAGGGAGAACTGTTTTTT.

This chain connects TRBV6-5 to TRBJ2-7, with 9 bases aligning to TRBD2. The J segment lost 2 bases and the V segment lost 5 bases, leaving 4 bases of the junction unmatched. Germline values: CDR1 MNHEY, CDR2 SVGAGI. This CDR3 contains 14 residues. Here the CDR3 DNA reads TGTGCCAGCAGTCAGACTAGCGGAGCCTACGAGCAGTACTTC. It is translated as CASSQTSGAYEQYF.

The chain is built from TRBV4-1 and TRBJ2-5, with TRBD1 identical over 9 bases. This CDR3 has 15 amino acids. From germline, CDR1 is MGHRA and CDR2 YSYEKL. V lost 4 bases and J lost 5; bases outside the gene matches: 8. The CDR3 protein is CASSRQTGGGETQYF. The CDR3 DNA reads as TGCGCCAGCAGCCGGCAGACAGGGGGTGGGGAGACCCAGTACTTC.

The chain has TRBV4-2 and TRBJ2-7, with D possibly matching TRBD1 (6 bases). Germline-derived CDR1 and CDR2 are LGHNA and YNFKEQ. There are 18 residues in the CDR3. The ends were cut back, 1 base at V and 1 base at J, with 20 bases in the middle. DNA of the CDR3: TGTGCCAGCAGCCAAGTGGTATTCAAGCAGGGGAGATCCTACGAGCAGTACTTC. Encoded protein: CASSQVVFKQGRSYEQYF.

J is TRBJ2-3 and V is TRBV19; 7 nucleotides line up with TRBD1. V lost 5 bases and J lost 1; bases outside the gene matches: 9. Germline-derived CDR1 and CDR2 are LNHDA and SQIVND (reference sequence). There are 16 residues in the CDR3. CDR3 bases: TGTGCCAGTAGTGGGTTGACAGGGCACCGCACAGATACGCAGTATTTT. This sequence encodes CASSGLTGHRTDTQYF.

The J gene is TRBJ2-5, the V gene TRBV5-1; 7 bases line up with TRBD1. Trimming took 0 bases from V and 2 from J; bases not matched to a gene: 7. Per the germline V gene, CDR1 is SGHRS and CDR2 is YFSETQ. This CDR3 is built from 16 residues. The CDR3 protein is CASSLGQGLLQETQYF. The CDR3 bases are TGCGCCAGCAGCTTGGGACAGGGTCTTCTTCAAGAGACCCAGTACTTC.